Below, 10 T cell receptor beta chains from the same sample are listed, as sequenced in a study of CD8 T cells in Susac syndrome. RNA, at 0.5 to 1 ug, was reverse transcribed with random hexamers. TCRdb called the immunoSEQ multiplex PCR reads again in MiXCR, with one record for every CDR3 protein. The table includes over 150,000 distinct CDR3 sequences, 90% to 95% detected once. What was sequenced was CD4+ T cells from PBMCs. Every receptor here comes from a human donor with multiple sclerosis.

The chain links TRBV11-2 to TRBJ2-3, with TRBD2 as a possible D gene (5 bases). The CDR3 is 14 amino acids. V was cut by 5 bases and J by 2 bases, with 11 bases left in between. Germline assignment: CDR1 SGHAT and CDR2 FQNNGV. CDR3 in amino acids: CASSQEVPTDTQYF. CDR3 DNA sequence: TGTGCCAGCAGCCAGGAGGTTCCCACAGATACGCAGTATTTT.

This clonotype was counted a single time. The rearrangement links TRBV12-3 or TRBV12-4 to TRBJ1-2; possible D gene TRBD1, 6 bases. The CDR3 has 15 amino acids. V was pared by 4 bases and J by 3 bases, with 15 bases between. The CDR3 loop is CASSSRDTEHYGYTF. CDR3 coding DNA: TGTGCCAGCAGTTCCCGGGACACGGAGCACTATGGCTACACCTTC.

CDR3 region: CASSSQQETQYF. The CDR3 DNA reads TGTGCCAGCAGCTCCCAACAAGAGACCCAGTACTTC. The chain employs TRBV7-9 and TRBJ2-5; no clear D gene. The V gene's germline CDR1 is SEHNR and CDR2 FQNEAQ (reference sequence). V lost 4 bases to trimming and J lost 2 bases, with 5 bases between them. The CDR3 sequence is 12 residues long. Together with reference TRBV7-9 and TRBJ2-5, the CDR3 gives the full variable domain: DTGVSQNPRHKITKRGQNVTFRCDPISEHNRLYWYRQTLGQGPEFLTYFQNEAQLEKSRLLSDRFSAERPKGSFSTLEIQRTEQGDSAMYLCASSSQQETQYFGPGTRLLVL.

The V call is TRBV29-1, the J call TRBJ1-2; D is undetermined. The germline V gene has CDR1 SQVTM and CDR2 ANQGSEA. V was cut by 7 bases and J by 8 bases, with 14 bases left in between. There are 11 residues in the CDR3. The CDR3 region is CSATGFLGYTF. As DNA, the CDR3 is TGCAGCGCGACTGGTTTTCTAGGCTACACCTTC. The whole variable domain, remainder taken from reference TRBV29-1 and TRBJ1-2, is SAVISQKPSRDICQRGTSLTIQCQVDSQVTMMFWYRQQPGQSLTLIATANQGSEATYESGFVIDKFPISRPNLTFSTLTVSNMSPEDSSIYLCSATGFLGYTFGSGTRLTVV.

The V gene is TRBV7-9, the J gene TRBJ1-1; TRBD1 aligns across 7 bases. In germline, CDR1 is SEHNR, CDR2 FQNEAQ (reference sequence). CDR3 length equals 15 residues. V dropped 5 bases and J dropped 0; count of bases not matched to a gene: 6. Here the CDR3 DNA reads TGTGCCAGCAGCCCCGCAGGGGGTTTGAACACTGAAGCTTTCTTT. This sequence encodes CASSPAGGLNTEAFF.

The chain is built from TRBV7-8 and TRBJ1-1; D is perhaps TRBD1 (5 bases). Between the trimmed V and J ends, which lost 5 bases and 0 bases, there was a span of 16 bases. The CDR3 runs to 16 residues. Germline V gene sequence: CDR1 SGHVS, CDR2 FQNEAQ. Here the CDR3 reads CASSLRDGRMNTEAFF. CDR3 DNA sequence: TGTGCCAGCAGCCTAAGGGACGGACGAATGAACACTGAAGCTTTCTTT.

V gene TRBV12-3 or TRBV12-4 combines with J gene TRBJ1-4, with TRBD1 matching over 7 bases. Trimming cost V 3 bases and J 7 bases; bases outside gene matches: 5. The CDR3 has 14 amino acids. CDR3: CASSFTGTAEKLFF. The CDR3 coding sequence is TGTGCCAGCAGTTTTACCGGGACAGCTGAAAAACTGTTTTTT.

The V and J genes are TRBV9 and TRBJ2-2; D gene ambiguous. V dropped 0 bases and J dropped 6 bases, with 6 bases sitting between them. There are 13 residues in the CDR3. Germline V gene lookup returns CDR1 SGDLS and CDR2 YYNGEE. CDR3 DNA sequence: TGTGCCAGCAGCGTAGGAGTTTCCGGGGAGCTGTTTTTT. Translation: CASSVGVSGELFF.

In DNA, the CDR3 is TGTGCCACCAGTGATTTCTCCGGGACAGGGTTTGGTGAGCAGTTCTTC. This encodes CATSDFSGTGFGEQFF. V is TRBV24-1 and J is TRBJ2-1; 9 bases are a match to TRBD1. The CDR3 loop spans 16 amino acids. Germline lookup yields CDR1 KGHDR and CDR2 SFDVKD. The junction had 9 bases not matched to a gene; V was cut back by 1 base and J by 9 bases.

The V gene is TRBV10-3, the J gene TRBJ1-5; D is undetermined. Germline V CDR1 and CDR2: ENHRY, SYGVKD. Deletions cut 10 bases from V and 1 base from J, with 8 bases between. The CDR3 extends over 12 amino acids. The chain's CDR3 is CATAPSNQPQHF. CDR3 DNA: TGTGCCACCGCCCCCAGCAATCAGCCCCAGCATTTT.